Shown below are 22 T cell receptor beta chains from a single sample sequenced in a study of control samples from healthy donors and cancer patients. Clones were read by immunoSEQ multiplex PCR, and TCRdb kept only the in-frame ones, dropping some. The sample includes roughly 370,000 clones, about nine tenths of them seen just once. Sequencing was carried out using PBMCs. The receptors were sampled from a man aged 40-49 years with head and neck cancer.

This chain links TRBV10-1 with TRBJ2-7; TRBD2 agrees at 10 bases. CDR3 length: 15 residues. After removal of 1 base from V and 3 bases from J, the junction contained 3 bases not matched to a gene. The germline V gene has CDR1 WNHNN and CDR2 SYGVQD (reference sequence). This CDR3 reads CASSEYTSGDYEQYF. As DNA, the CDR3 is TGCGCCAGCAGTGAGTATACTAGCGGGGACTACGAGCAGTACTTC.

The CDR3 spells CATGQTGMAQPQHF. The DNA for the CDR3 is TGTGCCACCGGTCAAACAGGGATGGCTCAGCCCCAGCATTTT. The chain carries TRBV6-5 and TRBJ1-5, with D possibly being TRBD1 (6 bases). V lost 10 bases and J lost 6, with 19 bases in between. The CDR3 runs to 14 residues. CDR1 and CDR2 from the germline V gene are MNHEY and SVGAGI.

CDR3 in amino acids: CASSWTGFGENTEAFF. CDR3 nucleotide sequence: TGTGCCAGCAGCTGGACAGGGTTTGGGGAGAACACTGAAGCTTTCTTT. This chain joins TRBV5-5 and TRBJ1-1, with 8 bases that match TRBD1. Per germline, CDR1 SGHKS and CDR2 YYEKEE (reference sequence). The CDR3 has 16 amino acids. With V trimmed by 3 bases and J by 1 base, 8 bases remained unmatched.

This chain links TRBV19 with TRBJ2-6, with 8 bases matching TRBD1. CDR3 length: 16 residues. Germline CDR1 LNHDA, CDR2 SQIVND (reference sequence). The J segment lost 4 bases and the V segment lost 5 bases, leaving 7 bases of the junction unmatched. The CDR3 region has the DNA TGTGCCAGTAGTCCCTGGACAGGGCTAGGGGCCAACGTCCTGACTTTC. Translating gives CASSPWTGLGANVLTF.

The rearrangement uses TRBV5-1 and TRBJ2-1; D ambiguous. Germline V gene lookup returns CDR1 SGHRS and CDR2 YFSETQ. Trimming removed 0 bases at V and 3 bases at J, with 19 bases between. This CDR3 spans 18 amino acids. CDR3 DNA sequence: TGCGCCAGCAGCTTGGCGACGGTTCCGGCCTCCGGCTACAATGAGCAGTTCTTC. It yields the protein CASSLATVPASGYNEQFF. Variable domain in full (rest from reference TRBV5-1 and TRBJ2-1): KAGVTQTPRYLIKTRGQQVTLSCSPISGHRSVSWYQQTPGQGLQFLFEYFSETQRNKGNFPGRFSGRQFSNSRSEMNVSTLELGDSALYLCASSLATVPASGYNEQFFGPGTRLTVL.

J is TRBJ1-5 and V is TRBV6-5; 9 positions match TRBD1. After removal of 6 bases from V and 5 bases from J, the junction contained 8 bases not matched to a gene. The CDR3 covers 15 residues. Germline V CDR1 and CDR2: MNHEY, SVGAGI. CDR3 sequence (DNA): TGTGCCAGCAGCTTGACAGGGGGGTTCTATCAGCCCCAGCATTTT. Protein: CASSLTGGFYQPQHF.

This chain connects TRBV19 to TRBJ2-4, with 11 bases that match TRBD2. The length of the CDR3 is 15 residues. CDR1 is LNHDA and CDR2 is SQIVND in the germline V gene (reference sequence). The J segment lost 8 bases and the V segment lost 1 base, leaving 4 bases of the junction unmatched. This CDR3 reads CASSIVGLAGDIQYF. CDR3 in DNA: TGTGCCAGTAGTATAGTTGGACTAGCGGGTGACATTCAGTACTTC.

This clone was seen once. The chain is built from TRBV27 and TRBJ2-5; D uncertain. The CDR3 is 14 amino acids. Germline V gene lookup returns CDR1 MNHEY and CDR2 SMNVEV (reference sequence). V was trimmed by 5 bases and J by 5 bases, leaving 15 bases between them. The CDR3 nucleotides are TGTGCCAGCAGTCCAAATATAGGGTCGGAGACCCAGTACTTC. Amino acids: CASSPNIGSETQYF.

V gene TRBV7-3 combines with J gene TRBJ1-1; possible D gene TRBD1, 5 bases. The germline gives CDR1 SGHTA, CDR2 FQGTGA. V lost 1 base and J lost 5, with 14 bases in between. The CDR3 contains 15 residues. The CDR3, as DNA: TGTGCCAGCAGCTTAATTGGAGGGGCGGCTACTGAAGCTTTCTTT. It is translated as CASSLIGGAATEAFF.

This chain joins TRBV23-1 and TRBJ2-7, with a tentative D call TRBD1 (6 bases). TRBV23-1 is an open reading frame whose function is uncertain. The V gene lost 4 bases and the J gene lost 6 bases, with 13 bases spanning the gap. CDR3 length: 13 amino acids. The CDR3 sequence is CASSPLTGPEQYF. CDR3 nucleotide sequence: TGCGCCAGCAGTCCCCTGACAGGTCCCGAGCAGTACTTC.

The V and J genes are TRBV6-5 and TRBJ1-2, with 8 bases aligning to TRBD1. This CDR3 is 14 amino acids long. J lost 4 bases, V lost 7 bases, and 8 bases had no gene match. Germline assignment: CDR1 MNHEY and CDR2 SVGAGI. The CDR3: CASTSGQGGYGYTF. CDR3 DNA sequence: TGTGCCAGCACCTCCGGACAGGGTGGCTATGGCTACACCTTC.

The J gene is TRBJ2-2, the V gene TRBV11-2; D may match TRBD1 or TRBD2 (5 bases each). In germline, CDR1 is SGHAT, CDR2 FQNNGV. The CDR3 sequence is 15 residues long. The V end was cut by 5 bases, the J end by 2 bases, with 12 bases between. The CDR3 reads CASSPGTVNTGELFF. For the CDR3, the DNA is TGTGCCAGCAGCCCCGGGACGGTAAACACCGGGGAGCTGTTTTTT.

The genes are TRBV9 and TRBJ2-3; 10 bases match TRBD2. CDR1 and CDR2 from the germline V gene are SGDLS and YYNGEE. V lost 7 bases and J lost 6; bases outside the gene matches: 5. The CDR3 totals 13 residues. Written as DNA, the CDR3 is TGTGCCAGCCGGGCTAGCGGGAGTGATACGCAGTATTTT. Its translation is CASRASGSDTQYF.

The V and J genes are TRBV28 and TRBJ1-3; weak D call: TRBD1 (6 bases). The CDR3 is made up of 16 amino acids. V lost 7 bases and J 0 bases, leaving 16 bases between the germline ends. In germline, CDR1 is MDHEN, CDR2 SYDVKM. CDR3 region: CASNGGGAVSGNTIYF. Written as DNA, the CDR3 is TGTGCCAGCAACGGAGGGGGGGCGGTCTCTGGAAACACCATATATTTT. Drawing the rest from reference TRBV28 and TRBJ1-3, the complete variable domain is DVKVTQSSRYLVKRTGEKVFLECVQDMDHENMFWYRQDPGLGLRLIYFSYDVKMKEKGDIPEGYSVSREKKERFSLILESASTNQTSMYLCASNGGGAVSGNTIYFGEGSWLTVV.

This sequence joins TRBV6-4 and TRBJ2-3; D could derive from TRBD1 or TRBD2 (6 bases each). V lost 3 bases, J lost 3 bases, and 13 bases lay in between. The CDR3 sequence is 15 residues long. Germline values: CDR1 MRHNA, CDR2 SNTAGT. The CDR3 nucleotides read TGTGCCAGCAGTGAATGGGGGGCGAAAACAGATACGCAGTATTTT. It encodes CASSEWGAKTDTQYF.

There are a few counts of this clone. The chain is built from TRBV6-5 and TRBJ1-4; maybe TRBD1 (5 bases). Trimming took off 6 bases at V and 3 bases at J, with 11 bases between the two ends. The CDR3 is 14 residues long. CDR1 and CDR2 from the germline V gene are MNHEY and SVGAGI. The CDR3 sequence: CASRPGSPNEKLFF. In DNA form, the CDR3 reads TGTGCCAGCAGACCAGGGTCACCTAATGAAAAACTGTTTTTT.

The V and J genes are TRBV7-3 and TRBJ2-1, with D hard to call. V dropped 4 bases and J dropped 1 base, with 8 bases sitting between them. This CDR3 is built from 14 residues. Germline V gene data show CDR1 as SGHTA and CDR2 as FQGTGA. This CDR3 reads CASSSGRSYNEQFF. DNA of the CDR3: TGTGCCAGCAGCTCCGGAAGGTCCTACAATGAGCAGTTCTTC.

J is TRBJ2-3 and V is TRBV25-1; D might be TRBD2 (5 bases). Germline values: CDR1 MGHDK, CDR2 SYGVNS. This CDR3 has 14 amino acids. V lost 4 bases, J lost 2 bases, and 10 bases lay in between. The CDR3 protein is CASSAGLSTDTQYF. CDR3 in DNA: TGTGCCAGCAGTGCCGGACTTTCCACAGATACGCAGTATTTT.

This clone was observed a single time. This chain links TRBV6-5 with TRBJ1-2, with 9 positions matching TRBD1. The CDR3 extends over 15 amino acids. Trimming at V came to 5 bases and at J to 8 bases, leaving 12 bases not matched to a gene. Germline V gene data show CDR1 as MNHEY and CDR2 as SVGAGI. The CDR3 loop is CASSKPPWDREGYTF. CDR3 nucleotide sequence: TGTGCCAGCAGTAAGCCCCCGTGGGACAGGGAAGGCTACACCTTC.

The chain couples TRBV5-6 to TRBJ2-7, with 7 bases lining up with TRBD1. Germline CDR1 reads SGHDT; CDR2 reads YYEEEE. The J segment lost 6 bases and the V segment lost 4 bases, leaving 7 bases of the junction unmatched. The CDR3 is made up of 13 amino acids. For the CDR3, the DNA is TGTGCCAGCAGCCCGACAGGGTCCCCCGAGCAGTACTTC. This sequence encodes CASSPTGSPEQYF. Using reference TRBV5-6 and TRBJ2-7 for the parts outside the CDR3, the full variable domain is DAGVTQSPTHLIKTRGQQVTLRCSPKSGHDTVSWYQQALGQGPQFIFQYYEEEERQRGNFPDRFSGHQFPNYSSELNVNALLLGDSALYLCASSPTGSPEQYFGPGTRLTVT.

The V and J genes are TRBV5-6 and TRBJ1-5; D remains ambiguous. The CDR3 is 14 amino acids. Trimming removed 4 bases from V and 0 bases from J, with 8 bases in between. Germline V lookup: CDR1 SGHDT, CDR2 YYEEEE. The DNA of the CDR3 is TGTGCCAGCAGCCGTGGTTCTAGCAATCAGCCCCAGCATTTT. It translates to CASSRGSSNQPQHF.

A remark on this clone: The same CDR3 can be traced to other DNA sequences in this sample. The J gene is TRBJ2-7, the V gene TRBV4-3, with D possibly TRBD1 on 5 matching bases. The germline V and J ends were trimmed by 0 bases and 2 bases, with 8 bases remaining between them. Germline CDR1 and CDR2: LGHNA and YSLEER. The CDR3 runs to 14 residues. The CDR3 region has the DNA TGCGCCAGCAGCCAAGAGCCGACAGCCTACGAGCAGTACTTC. Translating it yields CASSQEPTAYEQYF.